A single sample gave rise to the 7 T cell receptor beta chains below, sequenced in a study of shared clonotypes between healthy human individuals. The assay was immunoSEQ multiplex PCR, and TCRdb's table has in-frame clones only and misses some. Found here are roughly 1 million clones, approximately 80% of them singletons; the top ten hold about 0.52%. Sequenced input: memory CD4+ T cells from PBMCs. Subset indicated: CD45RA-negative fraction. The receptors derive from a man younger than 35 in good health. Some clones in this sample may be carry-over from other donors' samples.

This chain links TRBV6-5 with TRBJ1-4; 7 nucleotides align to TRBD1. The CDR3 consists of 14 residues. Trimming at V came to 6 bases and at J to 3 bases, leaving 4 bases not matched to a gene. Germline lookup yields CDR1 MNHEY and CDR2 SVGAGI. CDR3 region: CASRTGSPNEKLFF. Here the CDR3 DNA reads TGTGCCAGCAGGACAGGGTCGCCTAATGAAAAACTGTTTTTT.

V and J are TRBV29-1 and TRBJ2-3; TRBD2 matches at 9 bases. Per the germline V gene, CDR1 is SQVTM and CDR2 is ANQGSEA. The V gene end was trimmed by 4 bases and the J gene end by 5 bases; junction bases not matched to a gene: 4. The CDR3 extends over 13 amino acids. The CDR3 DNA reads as TGCAGCGTTGGGGCGGGAGGGGGAGATACGCAGTATTTT. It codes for CSVGAGGGDTQYF.

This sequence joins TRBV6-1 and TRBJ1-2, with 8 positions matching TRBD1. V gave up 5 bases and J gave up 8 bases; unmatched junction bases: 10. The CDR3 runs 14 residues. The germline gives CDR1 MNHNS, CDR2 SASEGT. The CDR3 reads CASSLTGDGYGYTF. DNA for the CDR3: TGTGCCAGCAGTTTGACAGGGGATGGGTACGGCTACACCTTC.

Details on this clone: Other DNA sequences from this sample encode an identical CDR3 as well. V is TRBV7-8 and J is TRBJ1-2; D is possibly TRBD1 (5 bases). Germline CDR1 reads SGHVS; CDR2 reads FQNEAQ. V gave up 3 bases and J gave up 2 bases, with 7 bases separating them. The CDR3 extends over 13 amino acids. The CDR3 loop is CASSFGGNYGYTF. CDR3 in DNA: TGTGCCAGCAGCTTTGGGGGGAACTATGGCTACACCTTC.

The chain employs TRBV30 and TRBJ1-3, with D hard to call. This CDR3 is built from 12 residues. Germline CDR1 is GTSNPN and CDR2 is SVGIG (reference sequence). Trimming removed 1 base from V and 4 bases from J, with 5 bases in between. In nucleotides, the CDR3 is TGTGCCTGGAGTGACCGGGGAAACACCATATATTTT. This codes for CAWSDRGNTIYF.

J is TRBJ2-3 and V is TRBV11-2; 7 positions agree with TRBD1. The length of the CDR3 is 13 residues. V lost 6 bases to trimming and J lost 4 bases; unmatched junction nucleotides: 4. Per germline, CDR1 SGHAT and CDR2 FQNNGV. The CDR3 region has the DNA TGTGCCAGCAGTACAGGGGCTGCAGATACGCAGTATTTT. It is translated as CASSTGAADTQYF.

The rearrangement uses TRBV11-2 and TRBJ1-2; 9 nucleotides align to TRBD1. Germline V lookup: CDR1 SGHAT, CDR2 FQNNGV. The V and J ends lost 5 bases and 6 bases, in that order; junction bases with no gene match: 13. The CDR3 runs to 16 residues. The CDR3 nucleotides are TGTGCCAGCAGCCGGGGGACAGGGAGTTTTAAACATGGCTACACCTTC. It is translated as CASSRGTGSFKHGYTF.